A single sample gave rise to the 8 T cell receptor beta chains below, sequenced in a study of control samples from healthy donors and cancer patients. Measured with immunoSEQ multiplex PCR; TCRdb has only the in-frame clones, and not every one. Altogether roughly 55,000 clones are present, roughly 90% being singletons, with the ten largest covering around 1.7%. The material sequenced was PBMCs. Source of these receptors: a man aged 40-49 years with colorectal cancer.

The chain employs TRBV13 and TRBJ1-1; the D gene is possibly TRBD1 (6 bases). Trimming cost V 1 base and J 12 bases, with 15 bases left between them. This CDR3 contains 13 residues. Germline CDR1 PRHDT, CDR2 FYEKMQ (reference sequence). This chain's CDR3 is CASSLVGRGESFF. DNA of the CDR3: TGTGCCAGCAGCTTAGTTGGCAGGGGAGAATCTTTCTTT.

The chain couples TRBV15 to TRBJ1-5; a weak D match, TRBD1 (5 bases). Germline CDR1 and CDR2: LNHNV and YYDKDF (reference sequence). Trimming pared 1 base from V and 4 bases from J, leaving 11 bases between. This CDR3 spans 15 amino acids. This CDR3 is CATSRAGGINQPQHF. The CDR3 DNA reads TGTGCCACCAGCAGAGCGGGGGGGATTAATCAGCCCCAGCATTTT.

The rearrangement joins TRBV6-1 to TRBJ2-1; 14 positions agree with TRBD2. V was pared by 4 bases and J by 2 bases, with 7 bases of the junction left unmatched. Germline CDR1 is MNHNS and CDR2 is SASEGT. This CDR3 has 18 residues. The CDR3 protein is CASSAVGLAGGPYNEQFF. The CDR3 coding sequence is TGTGCCAGCAGTGCGGTAGGACTAGCGGGGGGACCCTACAATGAGCAGTTCTTC.

V and J are TRBV7-9 and TRBJ2-5; D remains unclear. Germline V gives CDR1 SEHNR, CDR2 FQNEAQ (reference sequence). The CDR3 is 11 amino acids. V was pared by 1 base and J by 5 bases, with 2 bases between. The CDR3 DNA follows: TGTGCCAGCAGCTTAGATGAGACCCAGTACTTC. Protein: CASSLDETQYF.

This clone was counted only a few times. The genes are TRBV6-2 or TRBV6-3 and TRBJ1-6, with D maybe TRBD1 (5 bases). This CDR3 region has 16 residues. The germline CDR1 and CDR2 sequences are MNHEY and SVGEGT. Trimming stripped 2 bases from V and 8 bases from J, with 16 bases between. This CDR3 reads CASSYNTGGQDSPLHF. The CDR3 nucleotides read TGTGCCAGCAGTTACAATACCGGGGGTCAGGATTCACCCCTCCACTTT.

This clone appeared a single time. This rearrangement joins TRBV7-2 to TRBJ1-1; the D gene is possibly TRBD1 (6 bases). Trimming left V 0 bases short and J 4 bases short, with 21 bases between. The CDR3 extends over 18 amino acids. Germline V CDR1 and CDR2: SGHTA, FQGNSA. The CDR3 is CASSLAVSSRGGSTEAFF. The CDR3 coding sequence is TGTGCCAGCAGCTTAGCAGTCTCGTCCCGGGGGGGCTCCACTGAAGCTTTCTTT.

This chain links TRBV24-1 with TRBJ2-1; 12 nucleotides match TRBD1. The CDR3 consists of 15 residues. Unmatched junction bases numbered 6, after V lost 3 bases and J lost 10 bases. Germline CDR1 and CDR2: KGHDR and SFDVKD. CDR3 region: CATSDPGQGAYEQFF. CDR3 bases: TGTGCCACCAGTGATCCGGGACAGGGGGCTTACGAGCAGTTCTTC.

CDR3 amino acids: CASSIGTSGGARNEQFF. CDR3 sequence (DNA): TGTGCCAGTAGTATTGGGACTAGCGGGGGGGCGCGGAATGAGCAGTTCTTC. The rearrangement joins TRBV19 to TRBJ2-1; 16 bases align to TRBD2. V lost 3 bases and J lost 7; bases outside the gene matches: 6. Germline values: CDR1 LNHDA, CDR2 SQIVND (reference sequence). CDR3 length: 17 residues.